This is a list of T cell receptor beta chains from one sample in a study of T cell changes during pregnancy in multiple sclerosis. The data were produced by immunoSEQ multiplex PCR, yet TCRdb's version contains in-frame clones alone and is incomplete. This sample has 70,000 to 80,000 clones, with roughly 94% found just once. This specimen consisted of peripheral blood, obtained in the third trimester of pregnancy. These TCRs come from a female donor with multiple sclerosis, enrolled in a pregnancy study. The CDR3 runs from the conserved cysteine through the conserved F or W. Fields, in order: D gene, clone size, V gene, J gene, CDR3 protein, CDR3 DNA. The D gene is left open where the match is weak. Only some rows state a clone size, as once, few, many or a class for expanded clones.

D: TRBD1
size: .
V: TRBV19
J: TRBJ1-5
CDR3: CASSIPGTGGQPQHF
DNA: TGTGCCAGTAGTATCCCTGGGACAGGGGGTCAGCCCCAGCATTTT

D: .
size: .
V: TRBV6-5
J: TRBJ2-5
CDR3: CASSYGRYQETQYF
DNA: TGTGCCAGCAGCTATGGGAGATACCAAGAGACCCAGTACTTC

D: .
size: .
V: TRBV10-2
J: TRBJ1-1
CDR3: CASSGSRGFTEAFF
DNA: TGCGCCAGCAGTGGCTCCAGGGGATTTACTGAAGCTTTCTTT

D: TRBD1
size: .
V: TRBV4-3
J: TRBJ1-1
CDR3: CASSPTGGGTEAFF
DNA: TGCGCCAGCAGTCCGACAGGGGGCGGCACTGAAGCTTTCTTT

D: TRBD1
size: .
V: TRBV10-3
J: TRBJ1-6
CDR3: CAIARDRVNSPLHF
DNA: TGTGCCATCGCGAGGGACAGGGTTAATTCACCCCTCCACTTT

D: .
size: .
V: TRBV12-5
J: TRBJ1-2
CDR3: CASGRPNREGIRSYTF
DNA: TGTGCTAGTGGCCGCCCTAACAGGGAGGGCATAAGGAGCTACACCTTC

D: TRBD1
size: once
V: TRBV6-5
J: TRBJ1-2
CDR3: CASTPGTVYGYTF
DNA: TGTGCCAGCACCCCCGGGACAGTCTATGGCTACACCTTC

D: .
size: .
V: TRBV5-6
J: TRBJ2-5
CDR3: CASSLARSGTQYF
DNA: TGTGCCAGCAGCTTGGCCCGCTCAGGGACCCAGTACTTC

D: TRBD1
size: .
V: TRBV6-5
J: TRBJ2-5
CDR3: CASSLRDRVQETQYF
DNA: TGTGCCAGCAGCCTCCGGGACAGGGTCCAAGAGACCCAGTACTTC

D: .
size: .
V: TRBV12-5
J: TRBJ2-5
CDR3: CASGLISQETQYF
DNA: TGTGCTAGTGGTTTGATATCCCAAGAGACCCAGTACTTC

D: .
size: .
V: TRBV10-2
J: TRBJ1-4
CDR3: CASSEFGFMEVKLFF
DNA: TGCGCCAGCAGTGAATTTGGATTTATGGAGGTAAAACTGTTTTTT

D: .
size: .
V: TRBV11-2
J: TRBJ2-1
CDR3: CASSLGRGPYNEQFF
DNA: TGTGCCAGCAGCTTGGGGCGGGGGCCTTACAATGAGCAGTTCTTC

D: .
size: .
V: TRBV6-5
J: TRBJ1-6
CDR3: CASTQGGLGNSPLHF
DNA: TGTGCCAGCACCCAAGGGGGTTTGGGAAATTCACCCCTCCACTTT

D: .
size: .
V: TRBV12-5
J: TRBJ1-1
CDR3: CASVSEGNTEAFF
DNA: TGTGCTAGCGTCTCGGAGGGGAACACTGAAGCTTTCTTT

D: TRBD1
size: few
V: TRBV4-1
J: TRBJ1-2
CDR3: CASSQDLGTGGAGGYTF
DNA: TGCGCCAGCAGCCAAGATCTTGGGACAGGGGGCGCGGGTGGCTACACCTTC

D: TRBD1
size: .
V: TRBV9
J: TRBJ1-1
CDR3: CASSAPTGGVSEAFF
DNA: TGTGCCAGCAGCGCCCCTACAGGGGGCGTCTCCGAAGCTTTCTTT

D: .
size: .
V: TRBV6-5
J: TRBJ2-2
CDR3: CASSSRTDHTGELFF
DNA: TGTGCCAGCAGTTCTCGGACAGACCACACCGGGGAGCTGTTTTTT

D: .
size: .
V: TRBV7-9
J: TRBJ2-2
CDR3: CASSPLRDSVPGELFF
DNA: TGTGCCAGCAGCCCCCTGCGGGATTCGGTCCCCGGGGAGCTGTTTTTT

D: .
size: .
V: TRBV29-1
J: TRBJ1-2
CDR3: CSVEVEQPGYGYTF
DNA: TGCAGCGTTGAAGTCGAACAGCCAGGCTATGGCTACACCTTC

D: .
size: .
V: TRBV18
J: TRBJ1-6
CDR3: CASSPLPPTGQDSPLHF
DNA: TGTGCCAGCTCACCACTCCCCCCTACGGGACAAGATTCACCCCTCCACTTT

D: TRBD2
size: .
V: TRBV13
J: TRBJ2-5
CDR3: CASSLAAWTSGGEETQYF
DNA: TGTGCCAGCAGCCTAGCCGCCTGGACTAGCGGGGGGGAAGAGACCCAGTACTTC

D: .
size: .
V: TRBV13
J: TRBJ2-1
CDR3: CASSSASVTSYNEQFF
DNA: TGTGCCAGCAGCAGTGCTAGCGTCACCTCCTACAATGAGCAGTTCTTC

D: .
size: once
V: TRBV28
J: TRBJ1-5
CDR3: CASSYRVGGWYQPQHF
DNA: TGTGCCAGCAGTTACAGGGTAGGAGGCTGGTATCAGCCCCAGCATTTT

D: .
size: .
V: TRBV7-9
J: TRBJ1-5
CDR3: CASTDSSLEPQHF
DNA: TGTGCCAGCACCGACAGTTCCCTTGAGCCCCAGCATTTT

D: .
size: .
V: TRBV7-3
J: TRBJ2-2
CDR3: CASSRLGSNTGELFF
DNA: TGTGCCAGCAGCAGACTAGGGTCAAACACCGGGGAGCTGTTTTTT

D: .
size: .
V: TRBV6-1
J: TRBJ2-1
CDR3: CASNSRIYNEQFF
DNA: TGTGCCAGCAATTCTAGGATATACAATGAGCAGTTCTTC

D: TRBD1
size: .
V: TRBV4-1
J: TRBJ2-7
CDR3: CASSQDPGRTGNYEQYF
DNA: TGCGCCAGCAGCCAAGATCCGGGCAGGACAGGAAACTACGAGCAGTACTTC

D: TRBD1
size: .
V: TRBV9
J: TRBJ2-7
CDR3: CASSPGQGVDEQYF
DNA: TGTGCCAGCAGCCCGGGACAGGGGGTCGACGAGCAGTACTTC

D: .
size: .
V: TRBV4-1
J: TRBJ1-2
CDR3: CASSQGGDYGYTF
DNA: TGCGCCAGCAGCCAAGGGGGAGACTATGGCTACACCTTC

D: .
size: .
V: TRBV5-1
J: TRBJ2-2
CDR3: CASSTGQRNTGELFF
DNA: TGCGCCAGCAGCACAGGACAGAGAAACACCGGGGAGCTGTTTTTT

D: TRBD1
size: .
V: TRBV12-5
J: TRBJ2-4
CDR3: CASGLGDSIENIQYF
DNA: TGTGCTAGTGGTTTGGGGGACAGTATAGAAAACATTCAGTACTTC

D: .
size: .
V: TRBV19
J: TRBJ1-1
CDR3: CASSSFGGANTEAFF
DNA: TGTGCCAGTAGTTCTTTTGGGGGGGCAAACACTGAAGCTTTCTTT

D: TRBD2
size: .
V: TRBV10-3
J: TRBJ2-3
CDR3: CAISGLAGGTDTQYF
DNA: TGTGCCATCAGTGGACTAGCGGGGGGCACAGATACGCAGTATTTT

D: TRBD2
size: .
V: TRBV6-1
J: TRBJ2-5
CDR3: CAMYRLAGAGETQYF
DNA: TGTGCCATGTACCGACTAGCGGGGGCGGGAGAGACCCAGTACTTC

D: .
size: .
V: TRBV21-1
J: TRBJ1-1
CDR3: CASSKERPRKGPTMNTEAFF
DNA: TGTGCCAGCAGCAAAGAACGACCCCGGAAGGGGCCTACCATGAACACTGAAGCTTTCTTT

D: .
size: .
V: TRBV5-8
J: TRBJ1-6
CDR3: CASSLSERFYNSPLHF
DNA: TGTGCCAGCAGCTTGAGCGAACGGTTCTATAATTCACCCCTCCACTTT

D: TRBD1
size: .
V: TRBV5-1
J: TRBJ1-5
CDR3: CASSLGDRSNNQPQHF
DNA: TGCGCCAGCAGCTTGGGGGACAGGTCAAACAATCAGCCCCAGCATTTT

D: TRBD2
size: .
V: TRBV4-1
J: TRBJ2-7
CDR3: CASSRERGISYEQYF
DNA: TGCGCCAGCAGCCGCGAGCGGGGGATCTCCTACGAGCAGTACTTC

D: .
size: once
V: TRBV5-4
J: TRBJ2-7
CDR3: CASSPRLEAYEQYF
DNA: TGTGCCAGCAGCCCCAGACTAGAGGCCTACGAGCAGTACTTC

D: .
size: .
V: TRBV19
J: TRBJ2-5
CDR3: CASSIGQGIWETQYF
DNA: TGTGCCAGTAGTATAGGGCAGGGGATCTGGGAGACCCAGTACTTC